This T cell receptor beta chain was identified in a study of blood T cell repertoires in COVID-19 (dated by TCRdb to 2018 to 2020). Broadly, across the study: Samples from collaborators originated in the United States, Italy and Spain and spanned both the acute and convalescent phases of COVID-19. The prospective study material was composed of cDNA or gDNA derived from T cells, B-cell-depleted T cells, or PBMCs. The dataset comprised deeply sampled blood TCRbeta repertoires from subjects exposed to, actively infected with, or recovered from COVID-19. The repertoires were released in a freely available public database meant as a resource for research on the immune response to SARS-CoV-2. Samples came from the ongoing ImmuneRACE study (first 160 participants) plus 1,254 subjects from 6 global collaborators. A de-identified subject ID, COVID-19 status, age in years and sex were almost always included in the sample metadata. Where HLA class I and class II types were available, the types were taken from metadata supplied by the sample provider, not from assay-based typing. Study-level results and caveats: How much clinical and demographic metadata was included differed by source and by participant, and the metadata was provided uncurated.

Participants in the prospective study were aged 18 to 89 years, lived in 24 United States geographic areas, and enrolled through a virtual design. Cohort assignment in the prospective study relied on participant-reported clinical history from a screening survey and a study questionnaire. In the prospective study, mobile phlebotomists collected whole blood, serum and a nasopharyngeal or oropharyngeal swab from each participant. Prospective study participants could optionally give additional blood draws and questionnaires over an approximately 2-month period. Prospective study blood samples were shipped either frozen or at room temperature before DNA extraction. TCRbeta CDR3 regions were amplified from genomic DNA by means of the immunoSEQ Assay, a bias-controlled multiplex PCR. As for how the authors treated the data: The number of nucleated cells in each sample was estimated by amplification of reference gene primers within the assay. Sequence reads were collapsed and filtered to measure the absolute abundance of every unique TCRbeta CDR3 rearrangement. For each sample, productive Simpson clonality was calculated as the square root of Simpson's diversity index over productive rearrangements. The table comes from immuneACCESS by way of TCRdb, which keeps in-frame sequences with V and J called. Part of the clones is missing from these tables; in studies checked, under half for an unresolved V gene and the rest for unknown reasons. From that table come the V and J calls and clone size; the DNA was used to work out D and trimming. The sample table holds around 180,000 clones, of which approximately 92% were seen once. Over 2% of the sample is in the top ten clones.

Notes on this clone: The target of this receptor is not known. No qualities accompany the bases; no much larger clone lies one base away.

The receptor was isolated from a woman in her thirties or forties with acute COVID-19. Material for sequencing was PBMCs or T cells enriched from blood (not recorded which).

The CDR3 protein sequence reads: CASSRGQDEKLFF. The DNA reads as follows: TGTGCCAGCTCACGGGGACAGGATGAAAAACTGTTTTTT. The V and J segments used are TRBV18 and TRBJ1-4, with 8 bases matching TRBD1. Counted from cysteine to phenylalanine, this CDR3 has 13 amino acids. The sequence is cut down to CDR3 DNA, 39 bases in frame from base 1. Trimming takes 4 bases off V and 6 bases off J; junction bases not matched to a gene: 1. Per the germline V gene, KGHSH is the CDR1 and LQKENI is the CDR2.